These 8 T cell receptor beta chains came from one sample sequenced in a study of cytomegalovirus exposure and HLA in healthy donors. Only in-frame clones appear in the TCRdb table, and some are missing; sequencing was by immunoSEQ multiplex PCR. Counted here are about 110,000 clones, roughly 84% occurring once; the ten biggest clones make up over 2.5%. The sample comprised PBMCs. These receptors originate from a woman in her late teens or twenties in good health and CMV-seronegative.

This rearrangement joins TRBV27 to TRBJ1-1, with TRBD1 matching over 9 bases. CDR1 MNHEY and CDR2 SMNVEV come from the germline V gene (reference sequence). CDR3 length: 16 residues. The V segment lost 5 bases and the J segment 0 bases; nucleotides outside the gene matches: 7. For the CDR3, the DNA is TGTGCCAGCAGTCCACCGGGACAGGGCCTGAACACTGAAGCTTTCTTT. This codes for CASSPPGQGLNTEAFF.

The CDR3 DNA follows: TGTGCCAGCAGTGAAGCGGGGACAGGGAGAAACTATGGCTACACCTTC. This codes for CASSEAGTGRNYGYTF. The chain links TRBV6-1 to TRBJ1-2, with TRBD1 matching over 9 bases. J was trimmed by 2 bases and V by 0 bases; bases with no gene match: 4. The CDR3 totals 16 residues. In germline, CDR1 is MNHNS, CDR2 SASEGT.

The rearrangement joins TRBV27 to TRBJ1-2; D may be TRBD1 (6 bases). With 6 bases removed from V and 8 bases from J, the gap between germline ends came to 10 bases. Germline CDR1 MNHEY, CDR2 SMNVEV (reference sequence). The CDR3 runs to 11 residues. CDR3 sequence reads: CASRQGPGYTF. For the CDR3, the DNA is TGTGCCAGCAGACAGGGTCCGGGCTACACCTTC.

The chain recombines TRBV28 with TRBJ1-5; 7 nucleotides match TRBD1. V shed 6 bases, J shed 9 bases, and the junction held 5 bases outside the gene matches. The CDR3 runs 12 residues. Germline assignment: CDR1 MDHEN and CDR2 SYDVKM. The CDR3 loop is CASSPRQGPQHF. The CDR3 DNA reads as TGTGCCAGCAGCCCTAGACAGGGGCCCCAGCATTTT.

The gene calls are TRBV7-9 and TRBJ2-1; 12 positions match TRBD2. Germline V gene lookup returns CDR1 SEHNR and CDR2 FQNEAQ (reference sequence). The V and J ends lost 3 bases and 8 bases, in that order; junction bases with no gene match: 5. The CDR3 is made up of 15 amino acids. This CDR3 is CASSLLAGGLDEQFF. The CDR3 nucleotides read TGTGCCAGCAGCTTGCTAGCGGGGGGGCTGGATGAGCAGTTCTTC.

This CDR3 reads CAWGGTGLTEAFF. The DNA for the CDR3 is TGTGCCTGGGGGGGGACAGGGCTTACTGAAGCTTTCTTT. This chain joins TRBV30 and TRBJ1-1; 9 bases map to TRBD1. This CDR3 comprises 13 residues. Trimming at V came to 5 bases and at J to 5 bases, leaving 6 bases not matched to a gene. Germline-derived CDR1 and CDR2 are GTSNPN and SVGIG (reference sequence).

This clone was seen a single time. This rearrangement joins TRBV2 to TRBJ1-4; no firm D call. From germline, CDR1 is SNHLY and CDR2 FYNNEI. The CDR3 length is 17 residues. Trimming removed 6 bases from V and 0 bases from J, with 17 bases in between. The CDR3 loop is CASRLTPRVATNEKLFF. The CDR3 bases are TGTGCCAGCAGGCTTACCCCTCGAGTGGCAACTAATGAAAAACTGTTTTTT. Full variable domain (missing parts from reference TRBV2 and TRBJ1-4): EPEVTQTPSHQVTQMGQEVILRCVPISNHLYFYWYRQILGQKVEFLVSFYNNEISEKSEIFDDQFSVERPDGSNFTLKIRSTKLEDSAMYFCASRLTPRVATNEKLFFGSGTQLSVL.

This clone has more than one count but fewer than ten. This sequence joins TRBV11-2 and TRBJ2-3, with 7 bases fitting TRBD2. Trimming cost V 5 bases and J 3 bases; bases outside gene matches: 11. This CDR3 is built from 16 residues. Germline V gene sequence: CDR1 SGHAT, CDR2 FQNNGV. CDR3 amino acids: CASSPIEGRGTDTQYF. The CDR3 nucleotides are TGTGCCAGCAGCCCCATTGAGGGGAGGGGTACAGATACGCAGTATTTT.